These T cell receptor beta chains were read from a single sample in a study of CD8+ T cells in alopecia areata. Repertoires were generated with immunoSEQ multiplex PCR, while TCRdb's copy carries only in-frame clones and drops some. The sample shows 150,000 or so clones, approximately 90% of them seen only once. The starting material was CD8+ T cells sorted from blood, obtained at week 4, from a patient treated with tofacitinib. These receptors all come from a human donor with alopecia areata. Each CDR3 is given with its conserved first and last residue. The D gene is left open where the match is weak. Size is stated for part of the rows, as once, few or many counts, or as a class when the clone is expanded.

V gene	J gene	D gene	clone size	CDR3 protein	CDR3 DNA
TRBV7-2	TRBJ2-5	.	.	CPRPVQETQYF	TGTCCGAGGCCAGTTCAAGAGACCCAGTACTTC
TRBV7-9	TRBJ2-1	.	.	CASSAQGNEQFF	TGTGCCAGCAGCGCACAGGGCAATGAGCAGTTCTTC
TRBV29-1	TRBJ1-1	.	once	CSVKRRNTEAFF	TGCAGCGTAAAACGGAGAAACACTGAAGCTTTCTTT
TRBV2	TRBJ1-5	.	.	CASRPRGAGQPQHF	TGTGCCAGCAGACCTCGGGGGGCGGGTCAGCCCCAGCATTTT
TRBV10-3	TRBJ2-7	.	.	CAISEEAYEQYF	TGTGCCATCAGTGAGGAAGCCTACGAGCAGTACTTC
TRBV23-1	TRBJ2-5	TRBD1	once	CASSPQDRVETQYF	TGCGCCAGCAGTCCCCAGGACAGGGTGGAGACCCAGTACTTC
TRBV7-9	TRBJ2-7	.	.	CASSSPGAYEQYF	TGTGCCAGCAGCTCTCCAGGAGCCTACGAGCAGTACTTC
TRBV9	TRBJ2-7	.	.	CASSVVDGSYEQYF	TGTGCCAGCAGCGTAGTGGACGGATCCTACGAGCAGTACTTC
TRBV4-1	TRBJ2-1	.	once	CASSQVRGHEQFF	TGCGCCAGCAGCCAAGTCAGGGGACATGAGCAGTTCTTC
TRBV19	TRBJ2-7	.	.	CASSWGGLLNEQYF	TGTGCCAGTAGTTGGGGTGGGCTCCTAAACGAGCAGTACTTC
TRBV2	TRBJ1-2	TRBD1	.	CASLTRQGANYGYTF	TGTGCCAGCCTCACGAGACAGGGGGCGAACTATGGCTACACCTTC
TRBV7-6	TRBJ1-1	.	.	CASSLGGLGQTNTEAFF	TGTGCCAGCAGCTTAGGCGGTTTGGGGCAGACGAACACTGAAGCTTTCTTT
TRBV27	TRBJ1-1	TRBD1	.	CASSTIDRGTEAFF	TGTGCCAGCAGTACGATAGACAGGGGCACTGAAGCTTTCTTT
TRBV4-1	TRBJ2-7	TRBD1	.	CASSPRMGQGAYEQYF	TGCGCCAGCAGCCCTCGTATGGGACAGGGGGCCTACGAGCAGTACTTC
TRBV27	TRBJ2-4	TRBD2	.	CASSLSGRVYF	TGTGCCAGCAGTTTATCCGGGAGGGTGTACTTC
TRBV7-9	TRBJ2-7	.	.	CASSLPRGYEQYF	TGTGCCAGCAGCTTACCCCGAGGGTACGAGCAGTACTTC
TRBV4-1	TRBJ2-7	TRBD1	.	CASSQENRGTYEQYF	TGCGCCAGCAGCCAAGAGAACAGGGGGACCTACGAGCAGTACTTC
TRBV9	TRBJ2-1	TRBD2	.	CASSPPGTSTYNEQFF	TGTGCCAGCAGTCCACCCGGGACTAGTACCTACAATGAGCAGTTCTTC
TRBV4-1	TRBJ1-1	.	.	CASSPVSNTEAFF	TGCGCCAGCAGCCCGGTATCGAACACTGAAGCTTTCTTT
TRBV6-1	TRBJ2-7	.	few	CASSEGDGLPHEQYF	TGTGCCAGCAGTGAAGGAGATGGCCTTCCCCACGAGCAGTACTTC
TRBV18	TRBJ1-2	TRBD1	.	CASSPVTRQGPSLFYGYTF	TGTGCCAGCTCACCCGTAACTCGACAGGGGCCTTCCCTCTTCTATGGCTACACCTTC
TRBV6-5	TRBJ2-2	TRBD1	.	CASSGQGAVGELFF	TGTGCCAGCAGCGGACAGGGGGCAGTCGGGGAGCTGTTTTTT
TRBV7-3	TRBJ1-5	.	.	CASSFGGTTNQPQHF	TGTGCCAGCAGCTTTGGCGGGACGACGAATCAGCCCCAGCATTTT
TRBV30	TRBJ2-1	.	.	CAWSRGGGSYNEQFF	TGTGCCTGGAGTAGGGGAGGGGGCTCCTACAATGAGCAGTTCTTC
TRBV7-6	TRBJ2-1	.	.	CASSVPKWSGGNEQFF	TGTGCCAGCAGCGTACCGAAGTGGAGTGGTGGGAATGAGCAGTTCTTC
TRBV27	TRBJ2-7	.	.	CASSLSSTNEQYF	TGTGCCAGCAGTTTATCGTCAACAAACGAGCAGTACTTC
TRBV5-6	TRBJ2-7	TRBD1	.	CASSPGTGASEQYF	TGTGCCAGCAGTCCCGGGACAGGGGCGAGCGAGCAGTACTTC
TRBV14	TRBJ2-7	TRBD1	few	CASSPGGGEQYF	TGTGCCAGCAGCCCAGGGGGCGGTGAGCAGTACTTC
TRBV4-2	TRBJ2-5	.	.	CASSQVGGGETQYF	TGTGCCAGCAGCCAAGTTGGTGGTGGGGAGACCCAGTACTTC
TRBV27	TRBJ1-1	.	.	CASSWGKNTEAFF	TGTGCCAGCAGTTGGGGTAAGAACACTGAAGCTTTCTTT
TRBV12-5	TRBJ2-7	TRBD2	.	CASGWGLAYEQYF	TGTGCTAGTGGTTGGGGACTAGCCTACGAGCAGTACTTC
TRBV19	TRBJ1-1	TRBD1	few	CASSTSGTGNGAFF	TGTGCCAGTAGTACCTCCGGGACAGGGAATGGAGCTTTCTTT
TRBV21-1	TRBJ2-7	.	.	CASSTRPRGTSYEQYF	TGTGCCAGCAGCACTCGACCCAGGGGGACCTCCTACGAGCAGTACTTC
TRBV5-1	TRBJ2-1	TRBD2	.	CASSPGTSGRRYEQFF	TGCGCCAGCAGCCCTGGGACTAGCGGGAGGAGGTATGAGCAGTTCTTC
TRBV25-1	TRBJ1-5	TRBD1	.	CASSDGQGVQPQHF	TGTGCCAGCAGTGACGGACAGGGGGTTCAGCCCCAGCATTTT
TRBV30	TRBJ1-3	.	.	CASFSGNTIYF	TGTGCCTCCTTCTCTGGAAACACCATATATTTT
TRBV29-1	TRBJ2-3	.	.	CSVEGRQLDTQYF	TGCAGCGTTGAAGGCAGGCAGCTAGATACGCAGTATTTT
TRBV4-1	TRBJ2-1	TRBD2	.	CASGGAYNEQFF	TGCGCCAGCGGGGGGGCCTACAATGAGCAGTTCTTC
TRBV11-2	TRBJ2-1	TRBD2	.	CASSLGPLLVLAGGNEQFF	TGTGCCAGCAGCTTAGGCCCGCTTTTAGTCCTAGCGGGGGGGAATGAGCAGTTCTTC
TRBV19	TRBJ2-7	TRBD1	.	CASSPGTAYEQYF	TGTGCCAGTAGTCCGGGGACAGCCTACGAGCAGTACTTC
TRBV5-4	TRBJ2-1	TRBD2	.	CASSVTGTSNEQFF	TGTGCCAGCAGCGTGACCGGGACTAGCAATGAGCAGTTCTTC
TRBV28	TRBJ1-6	.	.	CASSAGLRNSPLHF	TGTGCCAGCAGTGCCGGGCTTAGGAATTCACCCCTCCACTTT
TRBV15	TRBJ1-1	.	.	CATSRDGGKQGTEAFF	TGTGCCACCAGCAGAGATGGGGGTAAACAAGGCACTGAAGCTTTCTTT
TRBV6-5	TRBJ2-5	.	.	CASSPNPEETQYF	TGTGCCAGCAGCCCCAATCCTGAGGAGACCCAGTACTTC
TRBV13	TRBJ2-7	.	.	CASSSTHTLYEQYF	TGTGCCAGCAGCTCCACCCATACACTTTACGAGCAGTACTTC
TRBV7-6	TRBJ1-1	.	.	CASSLVAEVGTEAFF	TGTGCCAGCAGCTTAGTGGCTGAGGTGGGGACTGAAGCTTTCTTT
TRBV29-1	TRBJ2-7	TRBD1	.	CSVRDREALEQYF	TGCAGCGTTAGAGACAGGGAAGCCCTCGAGCAGTACTTC
TRBV7-9	TRBJ2-7	.	.	CASSFPITGTRHTYEQYF	TGTGCCAGCAGCTTCCCAATAACCGGGACGCGCCATACCTACGAGCAGTACTTC
TRBV4-1	TRBJ2-1	TRBD2	.	CASSLRLAGGDEQFF	TGCGCCAGCAGCCTCCGACTAGCGGGAGGCGATGAGCAGTTCTTC
TRBV5-1	TRBJ1-2	TRBD1	once	CASSLTGGARYGYTF	TGCGCCAGCAGCCTAACAGGGGGCGCAAGGTATGGCTACACCTTC
TRBV29-1	TRBJ2-2	TRBD2	.	CSVELAGVGGELFF	TGCAGCGTTGAACTAGCGGGAGTGGGCGGGGAGCTGTTTTTT
TRBV10-1	TRBJ1-5	TRBD1	.	CASSATGLDQPQHF	TGCGCCAGCAGTGCGACAGGGTTGGATCAGCCCCAGCATTTT
TRBV28	TRBJ2-1	TRBD1	few	CASSFRDSGDNEQFF	TGTGCCAGCAGTTTCCGGGACAGTGGTGACAATGAGCAGTTCTTC
TRBV5-4	TRBJ2-3	.	.	CASSLSGDTQYF	TGTGCCAGCAGCTTGTCTGGGGATACGCAGTATTTT
TRBV5-4	TRBJ2-7	.	.	CASSAAQGELIYEQYF	TGTGCCAGCAGCGCTGCCCAGGGCGAACTGATCTACGAGCAGTACTTC